The text below deals with one T cell receptor beta chain. Its antigen is as yet unknown. The source of the sample is a study of CD8+CD57+ T cells in acquired aplastic anemia. Study outcomes and limitations: Patients and controls were found to share twenty-nine CD8+ CDR3 sequences. Patients versus controls showed no significant CD8+ Simpson's diversity difference.

The sequenced patients had an expansion of CD8+CD57+ cells seen by flow cytometry. All patients had severe acquired aplastic anemia. With 2 bases removed from V and 5 bases from J, the gap between germline ends came to 16 bases. Germline V gives CDR1 LGHNA, CDR2 YNFKEQ. This CDR3 comprises 16 residues. Genomic DNA, serving as template, underwent TCR beta VDJ and CDR3 profiling. A single record per CDR3 protein comes from TCRdb applying MiXCR to the reads. The sample records roughly 500,000 distinct CDR3 sequences, around 32% being singletons. V usage is TRBV4-2 and J usage is TRBJ1-5; D is unresolved. Sequenced input: sorted CD4+, CD8+, or CD8+CD57+ T cells (not recorded which) from PBMCs. This TCR derives from a human donor with aplastic anemia. CDR3 nucleotide sequence: TGTGCCAGCAGCCAATTCGCCGGGCCCGGGGATCAGCCCCAGCATTTT. This codes for CASSQFAGPGDQPQHF.